This is a list of T cell receptor beta chains from one sample in a study of T cell repertoires in cytomegalovirus infection. Which antigens these TCRs recognize remains unknown. In TCRdb, the reads were re-called with MiXCR into one record per CDR3 protein. This sample has hundreds of thousands of distinct CDR3 sequences, with 30% to 40% found just once. The sample was cultured PBMCs, taken from culture after CMV antigen stimulation. These TCRs come from a human donor in good health (CMV status not recorded). Some clones in this sample may be carry-over from other donors' samples. CDR3s include the opening cysteine and the closing phenylalanine or tryptophan. The D gene is left open where the match is weak. Only some rows state a clone size, as once, few, many or a class for expanded clones.

TRBD1 | TRBJ2-7 | . | TRBV23-1 | CAETGGPHEQYF | TGCGCCGAAACAGGGGGCCCTCACGAGCAGTACTTC
. | TRBJ1-1 | . | TRBV5-1 | CASSSQGHSGEAFF | TGCGCCAGCAGCTCACAGGGCCACTCTGGTGAAGCTTTCTTT
TRBD2 | TRBJ2-7 | few | TRBV7-2 | CASSPTRLAGYEQYF | TGTGCCAGCAGCCCTACTCGACTAGCGGGATACGAGCAGTACTTC
. | TRBJ2-5 | . | TRBV6-2/TRBV6-3 | CASSSPSTYQETQYF | TGTGCCAGCAGTTCCCCTAGCACGTATCAAGAGACCCAGTACTTC
TRBD1 | TRBJ1-5 | once | TRBV20-1 | CSAVTGTGIQPQHF | TGCAGTGCCGTTACCGGGACAGGTATTCAGCCCCAGCATTTT
TRBD1 | TRBJ1-4 | . | TRBV6-5 | CAAADRVNEKLFF | TGTGCCGCGGCGGACAGGGTTAATGAAAAACTGTTTTTT
. | TRBJ2-1 | . | TRBV11-2 | CASSLFSRGTPNNEQFF | TGTGCCAGCAGCTTATTCTCACGGGGGACCCCAAACAATGAGCAGTTCTTC
. | TRBJ2-5 | few | TRBV7-9 | CASSLEGTETQYF | TGTGCCAGCAGCTTAGAGGGAACAGAGACCCAGTACTTC
TRBD1 | TRBJ1-3 | . | TRBV5-1 | CASSKGQGIYGNTIYF | TGCGCCAGCAGCAAAGGACAGGGAATTTATGGAAACACCATATATTTT
TRBD1 | TRBJ1-2 | . | TRBV7-2 | CASSLAGRGQDHGYTF | TGTGCCAGCAGCTTAGCGGGGCGGGGACAGGACCATGGCTACACCTTC
. | TRBJ2-5 | . | TRBV5-1 | CASSLLLAVTQETQYF | TGCGCCAGCAGCTTGCTTTTAGCGGTCACCCAAGAGACCCAGTACTTC
TRBD1 | TRBJ1-2 | many | TRBV12-3/TRBV12-4 | CASSPGQGGGYTF | TGTGCCAGCAGCCCTGGACAGGGAGGTGGCTACACCTTC
. | TRBJ2-1 | . | TRBV7-2 | CASSPPSYNEQFF | TGTGCCAGCAGTCCTCCCTCCTACAATGAGCAGTTCTTC
TRBD1 | TRBJ1-6 | . | TRBV2 | CASSEWTGADSPLHF | TGTGCCAGCAGTGAATGGACAGGGGCAGATTCACCCCTCCACTTT
. | TRBJ2-2 | . | TRBV5-1 | CASSLNRDAGLFF | TGCGCCAGCAGCTTAAACAGGGATGCGGGGCTGTTTTTT
. | TRBJ2-1 | . | TRBV20-1 | CSAERAASSYNEQFF | TGCAGTGCGGAACGCGCCGCCAGCTCCTACAATGAGCAGTTCTTC
. | TRBJ1-1 | few | TRBV7-9 | CASSWGQGGFSEAFF | TGTGCCAGCAGCTGGGGTCAGGGAGGGTTCTCTGAAGCTTTCTTT
. | TRBJ2-1 | . | TRBV19 | CASSIAGEYNEQFF | TGTGCCAGTAGTATAGCGGGTGAATACAATGAGCAGTTCTTC
. | TRBJ2-7 | . | TRBV5-4 | CASSLEGGNSYEQYF | TGTGCCAGCAGCTTGGAGGGCGGGAATTCCTACGAGCAGTACTTC
TRBD2 | TRBJ2-3 | few | TRBV7-2 | CASSSGLAGATDTQYF | TGTGCCAGCAGCTCCGGACTAGCGGGGGCGACAGATACGCAGTATTTT
. | TRBJ2-3 | few | TRBV7-2 | CASSFRDPDTQYF | TGTGCCAGCAGCTTCCGGGACCCTGATACGCAGTATTTT
. | TRBJ1-1 | few | TRBV27 | CASSANLGTEAFF | TGTGCCAGCAGTGCCAATCTTGGCACTGAAGCTTTCTTT
. | TRBJ1-1 | . | TRBV5-4 | CASSLRGSWSGTNTEAFF | TGTGCCAGCAGCTTGAGGGGGTCGTGGTCGGGGACGAACACTGAAGCTTTCTTT